This TCR beta chain came from a study of T cell responses to AZD1222 COVID-19 vaccine. Here immunoSEQ multiplex PCR was the method, and the copy in TCRdb shows in-frame clones only, minus some. Of more than 85,000 clones listed, around 87% are singletons. Second doses that came at about 4 or about 12 weeks were put together. Concerning this clone itself: Its cognate antigen is unknown.

Findings and caveats of the study: Just a handful of people given AZD1222 tested seropositive at baseline.

V was shortened by 4 bases and J by 2 bases, with 12 bases between the two germline ends. CDR3 size: 15 residues. The germline V gene has CDR1 SGHAT and CDR2 FQDESV (reference sequence). The rearrangement joins TRBV11-1 to TRBJ1-3; a possible D gene is TRBD1 (5 bases). This receptor was taken from an adult who received the AZD1222 COVID-19 vaccine. Here the sequenced sample was peripheral blood, taken 28 days after the second AZD1222 dose. The CDR3 sequence is CASSSTGRTGNTIYF. Written as DNA, the CDR3 is TGTGCCAGCAGCTCCACGGGACGGACTGGAAACACCATATATTTT.